Listed below are T cell receptor beta chains from one sample, sequenced in a study of T cells in localized non-small cell lung cancer. Only in-frame clones appear in the TCRdb table, and some are missing; sequencing was by immunoSEQ multiplex PCR. The sample consists of fewer than 25,000 clones, 80% to 90% of them appearing once. Sequences were derived from peripheral blood, sampled before any cancer treatment. These receptors were obtained from a woman aged 40 to 75 with stage I lung adenocarcinoma. Both conserved end residues are part of each CDR3. D genes are given only for firm matches. Size is stated for part of the rows, as once, few or many counts, or as a class when the clone is expanded.

CDR3 protein,CDR3 DNA,clone size,D gene,V gene,J gene
CASSSKSDRTDTQYF,TGTGCCAGTAGTTCCAAGTCTGACCGGACAGATACGCAGTATTTT,NA,NA,TRBV19,TRBJ2-3
CASSLGPEETQYF,TGTGCCAGCAGCTTAGGGCCAGAAGAGACCCAGTACTTC,NA,NA,TRBV7-7,TRBJ2-5
CASSPSTGRGVFQPQHF,TGCGCCAGCAGCCCGTCTACCGGACGAGGGGTATTTCAGCCCCAGCATTTT,NA,NA,TRBV4-3,TRBJ1-5
CASSPTQQTYEQYF,TGTGCCAGCTCACCAACGCAGCAGACCTACGAGCAGTACTTC,NA,NA,TRBV18,TRBJ2-7
CASSLANQPQHF,TGTGCCAGCAGCTTAGCCAATCAGCCCCAGCATTTT,once,NA,TRBV7-2,TRBJ1-5
CASHIAGTEHYGYTF,TGTGCCAGCCATATCGCCGGGACAGAACACTATGGCTACACCTTC,NA,TRBD1,TRBV7-2,TRBJ1-2
CASRDIDRGANSPLHF,TGTGCCAGCAGGGACATAGACAGGGGAGCTAATTCACCCCTCCACTTT,NA,TRBD1,TRBV2,TRBJ1-6
CASSLASGGTDTQYF,TGCGCCAGCAGCTTGGCTAGCGGGGGCACAGATACGCAGTATTTT,NA,TRBD2,TRBV5-1,TRBJ2-3
CASSSGTSGADTQYF,TGTGCCAGCAGCTCGGGGACTAGCGGAGCAGATACGCAGTATTTT,once,TRBD2,TRBV7-2,TRBJ2-3
CASSLQGLFGNTIYF,TGTGCCAGCAGCTTGCAGGGTTTATTTGGAAACACCATATATTTT,NA,NA,TRBV5-6,TRBJ1-3
CASAGRQGYEQYF,TGTGCCAGCGCCGGCCGACAGGGCTACGAGCAGTACTTC,NA,TRBD1,TRBV6-5,TRBJ2-7
CASSLGTGANVLTF,TGCGCCAGCAGCTTGGGGACTGGGGCCAACGTCCTGACTTTC,once,NA,TRBV5-1,TRBJ2-6
CASSASGGWYNEQFF,TGTGCCAGCAGTGCCAGCGGGGGGTGGTACAATGAGCAGTTCTTC,NA,TRBD2,TRBV25-1,TRBJ2-1
CASSLGVTETQYF,TGTGCCAGCAGCTTAGGCGTAACTGAGACCCAGTACTTC,NA,NA,TRBV7-3,TRBJ2-5
CASSLSTFRGGYTF,TGTGCCAGCAGCTTGTCAACCTTTAGGGGCGGCTACACCTTC,NA,NA,TRBV5-6,TRBJ1-2
CASKGQGIETQYF,TGTGCCAGCAAGGGACAGGGCATAGAGACCCAGTACTTC,NA,TRBD1,TRBV6-5,TRBJ2-5
CASSQDSGGLDTQYF,TGCGCCAGCAGCCAAGATTCCGGGGGCCTAGATACGCAGTATTTT,NA,NA,TRBV4-3,TRBJ2-3
CAIKGDSNSPLHF,TGTGCCATCAAAGGGGACAGTAATTCACCCCTCCACTTT,NA,TRBD1,TRBV10-3,TRBJ1-6
CASSPRGQGTDTQYF,TGTGCCAGTAGTCCAAGGGGACAGGGCACAGATACGCAGTATTTT,NA,TRBD1,TRBV19,TRBJ2-3
CATGGGPYEQYF,TGTGCCACGGGTGGGGGCCCCTACGAGCAGTACTTC,NA,NA,TRBV11-3,TRBJ2-7
CASSQDLSTGGNYGYTF,TGTGCCAGCAGCCAAGACCTCTCGACAGGGGGTAACTATGGCTACACCTTC,NA,TRBD1,TRBV4-2,TRBJ1-2
CASSPQGRHQPQHF,TGTGCCAGCAGCCCTCAGGGGCGGCATCAGCCCCAGCATTTT,NA,NA,TRBV7-8,TRBJ1-5
CASSRPGATYEQYF,TGTGCCAGCAGCCGTCCGGGAGCGACCTACGAGCAGTACTTC,NA,NA,TRBV7-2,TRBJ2-7